This T cell receptor (beta chain) derives from a study of blood T cell repertoires in COVID-19. Background on the study: Collection of acute and convalescent COVID-19 samples took place in the United States, Italy and Spain. From T cells, B-cell-depleted T cells, or PBMCs came the material, which was cDNA or gDNA.

CDR1 and CDR2 from the germline V gene are MNHEY and SVGAGI. V lost 8 bases to trimming and J lost 4 bases, with 18 bases between them. The CDR3 is 15 amino acids. Under the authors' procedure: Estimated nucleated cell counts came from reference gene primer amplification. Generated by immunoSEQ multiplex PCR, the TCRdb table keeps only in-frame clones and is missing some. V and J calls and clone size are copied from that table; D and trimming were computed from the DNA. Of 160,000 or so clones in the sample, about 84% are singletons; the top ten hold about 5.8%. Assignment of participants to cohorts was predicated upon participant-reported clinical history.

The material sequenced was PBMCs or T cells enriched from blood (not recorded which). The genes are TRBV6-5 and TRBJ1-5, with D unresolved. The clonotype comes from a woman in her thirties or forties with acute COVID-19. The CDR3 reads CASRLTGLANQPQHF. CDR3 in DNA: TGTGCCAGCCGACTGACGGGGTTGGCAAATCAGCCCCAGCATTTT.